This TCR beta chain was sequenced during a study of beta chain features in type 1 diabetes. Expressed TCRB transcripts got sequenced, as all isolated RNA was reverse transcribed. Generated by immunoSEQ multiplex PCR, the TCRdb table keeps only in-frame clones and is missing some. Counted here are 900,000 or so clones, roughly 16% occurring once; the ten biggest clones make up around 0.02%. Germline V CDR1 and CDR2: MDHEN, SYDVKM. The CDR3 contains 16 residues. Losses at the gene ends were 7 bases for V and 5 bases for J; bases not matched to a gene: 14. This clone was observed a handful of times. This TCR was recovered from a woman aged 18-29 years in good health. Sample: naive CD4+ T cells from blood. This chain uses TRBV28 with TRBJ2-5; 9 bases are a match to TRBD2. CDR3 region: CASTKAGLAGMETQYF. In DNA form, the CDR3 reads TGTGCCAGCACCAAGGCCGGGCTAGCGGGAATGGAGACCCAGTACTTC.